Below, 27 T cell receptor beta chains from the same sample are listed, as sequenced in a study of T-cell reconstitution after alpha-beta-depleted transplantation in children. The library targeted TCRbeta and was prepared with unique molecular identifiers. TCRdb reprocessed the PCR reads via MiXCR and lists one record per CDR3 protein. The sample carries a few hundred thousand distinct CDR3 sequences, approximately 9.9% recorded once. The sample was PBMCs from the stem cell graft donor, taken from the stem cell graft. The receptors come from a human donor who donated a stem cell graft to a child with SCID.

This clonotype was detected ten times or more. This chain links TRBV4-1 with TRBJ1-2; D unclear. V lost 1 base and J 4 bases, leaving 10 bases between the germline ends. Germline V CDR1 and CDR2: MGHRA, YSYEKL. This CDR3 contains 14 residues. CDR3 DNA sequence: TGCGCCAGCAGCCAAGTTGGGCAGGTCTATGGCTACACCTTC. This encodes CASSQVGQVYGYTF.

This chain uses TRBV6-2 or TRBV6-3 with TRBJ2-5; 8 bases agree with TRBD2. J gave up 4 bases and V 2 bases, and 9 bases lay outside the gene matches. This CDR3 has 16 residues. Germline V gene data show CDR1 as MNHEY and CDR2 as SVGEGT. The CDR3 region has the DNA TGTGCCAGCAGTTACCAAGCCGGGACTAGGCGAGAGACCCAGTACTTC. This translates into CASSYQAGTRRETQYF.

In its sample, this clonotype was seen many times. The gene calls are TRBV20-1 and TRBJ1-1; D is unclear. The germline gives CDR1 DFQATT, CDR2 SNEGSKA (reference sequence). This CDR3 comprises 15 residues. With 4 bases removed from V and 3 bases from J, the gap between germline ends came to 18 bases. The CDR3 spells CSATRRPEYHTEAFF. As DNA, the CDR3 is TGCAGTGCTACAAGGAGGCCGGAGTACCACACTGAAGCTTTCTTT.

This clonotype was found many times. This chain connects TRBV7-2 to TRBJ2-3; D call uncertain. The CDR3 sequence is 14 residues long. Germline-derived CDR1 and CDR2 are SGHTA and FQGNSA. With 1 base removed from V and 2 bases from J, the gap between germline ends came to 7 bases. The CDR3 here is CASSLGLATDTQYF. The CDR3 bases are TGTGCCAGCAGCTTAGGTCTCGCCACAGATACGCAGTATTTT.

Many counts were recorded for this clonotype. The chain has TRBV7-2 and TRBJ1-3; maybe TRBD1 (5 bases). V was shortened by 3 bases and J by 4 bases, with 7 bases between the two germline ends. The CDR3 contains 13 residues. CDR1 is SGHTA, CDR2 FQGNSA, per germline. This chain's CDR3 is CASSLGVGNTIYF. The CDR3 region has the DNA TGTGCCAGCAGCTTGGGGGTAGGAAACACCATATATTTT.

This clonotype was recorded many times. The V call is TRBV6-1, the J call TRBJ1-1; D is uncertain. CDR3 length: 12 amino acids. Deletions cut 6 bases from V and 1 base from J, with 6 bases between. Germline values: CDR1 MNHNS, CDR2 SASEGT. The CDR3 is CASSPWNTEAFF. In DNA form, the CDR3 reads TGTGCCAGCAGCCCTTGGAACACTGAAGCTTTCTTT.

This clonotype showed up many times. V and J are TRBV6-1 and TRBJ1-2, with TRBD1 matching 8 bases. Trimming took 6 bases from V and 8 from J; bases not matched to a gene: 8. Germline CDR1 reads MNHNS; CDR2 reads SASEGT. This CDR3 contains 13 residues. The CDR3 DNA sequence: TGTGCCAGCAGAAGACAGGGGAACCCCGGCTACACCTTC. Amino acid sequence: CASRRQGNPGYTF.

This clonotype was counted ten times or more. This sequence joins TRBV6-1 and TRBJ1-6; D gene ambiguous. Germline assignment: CDR1 MNHNS and CDR2 SASEGT. Trimming cost V 5 bases and J 8 bases, with 13 bases left between them. The CDR3 has 14 amino acids. The chain's CDR3 is CASSRSRWDSPLHF. The CDR3 DNA sequence: TGTGCCAGCAGTCGGTCCAGGTGGGATTCACCCCTCCACTTT.

This clonotype appeared a few times. This could be a read error, since a much larger clone is one nucleotide away. The V and J genes are TRBV19 and TRBJ1-2; possibly TRBD1 for D (6 bases). Germline-derived CDR1 and CDR2 are LNHDA and SQIVND (reference sequence). CDR3 length: 14 amino acids. CDR3 sequence reads: CASIQYPGQKGYPF. The DNA for the CDR3 is TGTGCCAGTATTCAATACCCGGGACAAAAAGGCTACCCCTTC.

The J gene is TRBJ1-4, the V gene TRBV5-1; D uncertain. Germline CDR1 SGHRS, CDR2 YFSETQ. This CDR3 is 15 amino acids long. V was cut by 0 bases and J by 0 bases, with 6 bases left in between. CDR3 nucleotides: TGCGCCAGCAGCTTGGGGATCGCAACTAATGAAAAACTGTTTTTT. Its translation is CASSLGIATNEKLFF.

This clonotype has ten or more counts. V gene TRBV4-3 combines with J gene TRBJ2-1; 9 nucleotides line up with TRBD1. V trimming: 3 bases; J trimming: 9 bases; junction bases outside the gene matches: 12. The CDR3 runs 16 residues. Germline values: CDR1 LGHNA, CDR2 YSLEER. CDR3 bases: TGCGCCAGCAGCCAGGACACAGGGGGCTATTATGGTGAGCAGTTCTTC. It specifies CASSQDTGGYYGEQFF.

V usage is TRBV7-2 and J usage is TRBJ2-7; either TRBD1 or TRBD2 may fit D (6 bases each). The V gene's germline CDR1 is SGHTA and CDR2 FQGNSA. This CDR3 comprises 15 residues. V was cut by 2 bases and J by 2 bases, with 13 bases left in between. CDR3 bases: TGTGCCAGCAGCTTAAACGGGGGCGCGCCCTACGAGCAGTACTTC. Translating gives CASSLNGGAPYEQYF.

This clonotype was seen ten or more times. The rearrangement joins TRBV20-1 to TRBJ1-5; D might be TRBD1 (6 bases). Trimming stripped 5 bases from V and 2 bases from J, with 16 bases between. Germline V gives CDR1 DFQATT, CDR2 SNEGSKA (reference sequence). This CDR3 is built from 15 residues. The CDR3 nucleotides read TGCAGTGCTCCCGAGACCCGACAGGGCAATCAGCCCCAGCATTTT. It translates to CSAPETRQGNQPQHF.

This clonotype was counted at least ten times. The V call is TRBV20-1, the J call TRBJ1-3; a possible D gene is TRBD1 (6 bases). Germline V CDR1 and CDR2: DFQATT, SNEGSKA (reference sequence). V was cut by 4 bases and J by 1 base, with 14 bases left in between. The CDR3 sequence is 15 residues long. The CDR3 sequence: CSAIQGRHSGNTIYF. The CDR3 nucleotides are TGCAGTGCTATACAGGGCCGGCATTCTGGAAACACCATATATTTT.

This clonotype was counted many times. The chain couples TRBV7-3 to TRBJ2-6; D not certain. CDR1 SGHTA and CDR2 FQGTGA come from the germline V gene. The CDR3 totals 16 residues. The V end lost 2 bases, the J end lost 0 bases, and 8 bases lay between the germline ends. The CDR3 here is CASSLLSISGANVLTF. CDR3 DNA sequence: TGTGCCAGCAGCTTACTGTCCATCTCTGGGGCCAACGTCCTGACTTTC.

This rearrangement joins TRBV20-1 to TRBJ1-2, with 7 bases that match TRBD1. CDR1 DFQATT and CDR2 SNEGSKA come from the germline V gene (reference sequence). The junction had 7 bases not matched to a gene; V was cut back by 5 bases and J by 4 bases. The CDR3 loop spans 13 amino acids. CDR3 sequence reads: CSAGTGTAYGYTF. Written as DNA, the CDR3 is TGCAGTGCTGGAACCGGGACAGCCTATGGCTACACCTTC.

The table lists this clonotype with many counts. The V call is TRBV5-1, the J call TRBJ2-2; a possible D gene is TRBD2 (6 bases). The CDR3 extends over 14 amino acids. CDR1 is SGHRS, CDR2 YFSETQ, per germline. V was trimmed by 7 bases and J by 0 bases, leaving 10 bases between them. This CDR3 reads CASLGLPNTGELFF. CDR3 DNA: TGCGCCAGCCTTGGACTACCGAACACCGGGGAGCTGTTTTTT.

At least ten counts were recorded for this clonotype. V and J are TRBV7-2 and TRBJ1-5; no clear D gene. V lost 1 base and J lost 3, with 7 bases in between. CDR3 size: 14 residues. Germline CDR1 SGHTA, CDR2 FQGNSA. The CDR3 nucleotides are TGTGCCAGCAGCTTAGGGGGTTACAATCAGCCCCAGCATTTT. Amino acids: CASSLGGYNQPQHF.

This clonotype was detected many times. The rearrangement uses TRBV7-2 and TRBJ2-7; tentatively, D is TRBD1 (6 bases). CDR3 length equals 14 residues. The germline V gene encodes CDR1 SGHTA and CDR2 FQGNSA. Trimming cost V 4 bases and J 4 bases, with 14 bases left between them. The CDR3 DNA follows: TGTGCCAGCAGCTCGTACTTCAGGGGATACGAGCAGTACTTC. Protein sequence: CASSSYFRGYEQYF.

This clonotype was counted a few times. The chain uses TRBV5-1 and TRBJ2-2; a possible D gene is TRBD2 (7 bases). The V end lost 4 bases, the J end lost 5 bases, and 12 bases lay between the germline ends. This CDR3 is built from 14 residues. Germline V gives CDR1 SGHRS, CDR2 YFSETQ. CDR3 nucleotide sequence: TGCGCCAGCAGCAACGGGGGGCCAACCGGGGAGCTGTTTTTT. Encoded protein: CASSNGGPTGELFF. Supplemented by reference TRBV5-1 and TRBJ2-2, the full variable domain reads KAGVTQTPRYLIKTRGQQVTLSCSPISGHRSVSWYQQTPGQGLQFLFEYFSETQRNKGNFPGRFSGRQFSNSRSEMNVSTLELGDSALYLCASSNGGPTGELFFGEGSRLTVL.

This clonotype was counted many times. V is TRBV19 and J is TRBJ1-5, with TRBD1 matching over 9 bases. The CDR3 sequence is 16 residues long. J lost 6 bases, V lost 5 bases, and 11 bases had no gene match. The V gene's germline CDR1 is LNHDA and CDR2 SQIVND (reference sequence). CDR3 sequence: CASSPRAGTGSQPQHF. Here the CDR3 DNA reads TGTGCCAGTAGTCCCAGGGCCGGGACAGGGTCTCAGCCCCAGCATTTT.

This clonotype was recorded many times. The chain employs TRBV20-1 and TRBJ1-1, with D perhaps TRBD1 (6 bases). Germline V gene lookup returns CDR1 DFQATT and CDR2 SNEGSKA (reference sequence). The V gene lost 2 bases and the J gene lost 3 bases, with 13 bases spanning the gap. There are 14 residues in the CDR3. This CDR3 is CSARYRGADTEAFF. The DNA for the CDR3 is TGCAGTGCTAGATATCGGGGGGCAGACACTGAAGCTTTCTTT.

With regard to this clonotype: An end of the junction does not agree with germline; a read error may underlie this. The chain uses TRBV7-9 and TRBJ1-1; TRBD1 aligns across 7 bases. CDR3 size: 17 residues. Germline loops: CDR1 SEHNR, CDR2 FQNEAQ (reference sequence). CDR3 bases: TGTGCCAGCAGATTAGCTCTTGCGACAGGGAGAAACACTGAAGCTTTCTTT. As protein: CASRLALATGRNTEAFF.

This clonotype was observed a few times. The chain couples TRBV18 to TRBJ2-7, with a possible D match to TRBD1 (6 bases). This CDR3 contains 13 residues. The V end lost 6 bases, the J end lost 3 bases, and 12 bases lay between the germline ends. The germline V gene encodes CDR1 KGHSH and CDR2 LQKENI. The CDR3 reads CASSHGQNYEQYF. The CDR3 DNA reads as TGTGCCAGCTCCCACGGACAGAACTACGAGCAGTACTTC.

The table lists this clonotype with many counts. The chain recombines TRBV27 with TRBJ1-2; 12 bases are shared with TRBD1. This CDR3 is 17 amino acids long. The germline V gene has CDR1 MNHEY and CDR2 SMNVEV (reference sequence). V lost 6 bases, J lost 5 bases, and 13 bases stayed unmatched. For the CDR3, the DNA is TGTGCCAGCAGGTCAGGGACAGGGGGCCCAAGGGCTTATGGCTACACCTTC. It codes for CASRSGTGGPRAYGYTF.

This clonotype has at least ten counts. The chain is built from TRBV7-9 and TRBJ1-1; the D is unclear. The V gene's germline CDR1 is SEHNR and CDR2 FQNEAQ (reference sequence). Trimming shortened V by 0 bases and J by 9 bases, and 8 bases separated the two germline ends. The CDR3 consists of 12 residues. The CDR3 loop reads CASSLAQYQAFF. DNA of the CDR3: TGTGCCAGCAGCTTAGCGCAGTACCAAGCTTTCTTT.

The chain combines TRBV18 with TRBJ1-1; 7 bases are a match to TRBD1. The CDR3 has 15 residues. Per germline, CDR1 KGHSH and CDR2 LQKENI. The J segment lost 10 bases and the V segment lost 3 bases, leaving 14 bases of the junction unmatched. The CDR3 region is CASSPGQGGWTAAFF. CDR3 coding DNA: TGTGCCAGCTCACCGGGACAAGGGGGCTGGACAGCAGCTTTCTTT.